This T cell receptor beta chain was observed in a study of OX40 agonist ivuxolimab in advanced cancers. The data were produced by immunoSEQ multiplex PCR, yet TCRdb's version contains in-frame clones alone and is incomplete. The repertoire holds roughly 100,000 clones, with 85% to 95% as singletons. Sequencing was performed on CD4+ or CD8+ T cells sorted from blood, taken in a trial of the OX40 agonist ivuxolimab. The TCR sequence derives from an adult with an advanced solid tumor such as melanoma, head and neck, liver or kidney cancer.

CDR3 in amino acids: CASSISQTGANSPLHF. The CDR3, as DNA: TGTGCCAGTAGTATCTCCCAAACAGGGGCAAATTCACCCCTCCACTTT. This chain joins TRBV19 and TRBJ1-6; the match to TRBD1 covers 7 bases. J lost 7 bases, V lost 3 bases, and 9 bases had no gene match. This CDR3 has 16 residues. Germline V lookup: CDR1 LNHDA, CDR2 SQIVND (reference sequence).